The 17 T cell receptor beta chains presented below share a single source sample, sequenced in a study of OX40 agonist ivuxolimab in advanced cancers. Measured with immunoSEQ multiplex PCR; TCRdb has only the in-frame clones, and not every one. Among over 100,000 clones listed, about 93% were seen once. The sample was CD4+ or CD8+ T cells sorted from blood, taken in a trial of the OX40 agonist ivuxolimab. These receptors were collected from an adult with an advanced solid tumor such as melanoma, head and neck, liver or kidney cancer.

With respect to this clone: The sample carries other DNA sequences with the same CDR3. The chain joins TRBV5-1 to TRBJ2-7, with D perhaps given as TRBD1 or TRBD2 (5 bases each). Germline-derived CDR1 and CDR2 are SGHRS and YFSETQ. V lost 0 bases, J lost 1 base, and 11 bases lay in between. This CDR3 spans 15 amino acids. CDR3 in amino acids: CASSLDGTSSYEQYF. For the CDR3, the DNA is TGCGCCAGCAGCTTGGACGGGACCTCATCCTACGAGCAGTACTTC. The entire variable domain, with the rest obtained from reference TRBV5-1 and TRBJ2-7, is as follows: KAGVTQTPRYLIKTRGQQVTLSCSPISGHRSVSWYQQTPGQGLQFLFEYFSETQRNKGNFPGRFSGRQFSNSRSEMNVSTLELGDSALYLCASSLDGTSSYEQYFGPGTRLTVT.

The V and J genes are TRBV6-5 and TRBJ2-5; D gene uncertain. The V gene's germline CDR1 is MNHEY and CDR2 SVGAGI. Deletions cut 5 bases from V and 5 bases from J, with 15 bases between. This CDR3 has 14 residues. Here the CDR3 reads CASSPLVLGETQYF. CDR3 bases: TGTGCCAGCAGTCCCCTTGTACTGGGGGAGACCCAGTACTTC.

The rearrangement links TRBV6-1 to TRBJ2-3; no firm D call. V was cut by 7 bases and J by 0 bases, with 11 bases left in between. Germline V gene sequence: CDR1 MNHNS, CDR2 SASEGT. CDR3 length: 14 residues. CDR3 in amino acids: CASTLTESTDTQYF. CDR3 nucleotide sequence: TGTGCCAGCACCTTGACTGAAAGCACAGATACGCAGTATTTT.

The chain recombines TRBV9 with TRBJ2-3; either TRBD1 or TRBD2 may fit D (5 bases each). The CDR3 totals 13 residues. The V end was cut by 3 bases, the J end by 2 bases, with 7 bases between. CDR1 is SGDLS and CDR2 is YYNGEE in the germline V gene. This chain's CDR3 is CASSGGFTDTQYF. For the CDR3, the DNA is TGTGCCAGCAGCGGGGGGTTCACAGATACGCAGTATTTT.

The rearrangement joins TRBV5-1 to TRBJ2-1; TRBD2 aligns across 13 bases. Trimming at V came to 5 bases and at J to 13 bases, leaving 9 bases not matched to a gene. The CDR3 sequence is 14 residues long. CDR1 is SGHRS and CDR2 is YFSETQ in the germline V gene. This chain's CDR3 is CASSGGLAGIEQFF. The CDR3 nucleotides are TGCGCCAGCAGTGGGGGACTAGCGGGAATAGAACAGTTCTTC.

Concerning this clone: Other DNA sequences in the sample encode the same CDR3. Here the CDR3 DNA reads TGTGCCAGTAGTATCACAGGGGGAGGTCAGCCCCAGCATTTT. Its translation is CASSITGGGQPQHF. The chain couples TRBV19 to TRBJ1-5; 8 bases are a match to TRBD1. V was pared by 3 bases and J by 6 bases, with 4 bases of the junction left unmatched. This CDR3 region has 14 residues. CDR1 and CDR2 from the germline V gene are LNHDA and SQIVND (reference sequence).

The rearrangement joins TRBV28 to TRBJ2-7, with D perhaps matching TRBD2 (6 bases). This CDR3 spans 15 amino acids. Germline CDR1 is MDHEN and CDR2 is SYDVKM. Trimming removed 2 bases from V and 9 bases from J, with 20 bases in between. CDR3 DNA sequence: TGTGCCAGCAGTTTAGGTGGTAGCGGAATAGTAGGGCAGTACTTC. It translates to CASSLGGSGIVGQYF.

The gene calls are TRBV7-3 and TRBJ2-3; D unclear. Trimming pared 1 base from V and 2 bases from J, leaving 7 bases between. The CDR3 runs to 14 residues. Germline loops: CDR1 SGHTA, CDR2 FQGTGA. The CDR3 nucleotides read TGTGCCAGCAGCTTAAATAGTGCCACAGATACGCAGTATTTT. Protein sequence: CASSLNSATDTQYF.

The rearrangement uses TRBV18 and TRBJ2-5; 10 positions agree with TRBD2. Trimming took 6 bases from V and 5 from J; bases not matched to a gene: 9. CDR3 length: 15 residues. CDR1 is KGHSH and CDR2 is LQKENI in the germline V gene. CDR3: CASSLGAGGQETQYF. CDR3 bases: TGTGCCAGCTCTCTCGGAGCGGGGGGGCAGGAGACCCAGTACTTC. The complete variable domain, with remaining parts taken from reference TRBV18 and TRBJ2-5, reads NAGVMQNPRHLVRRRGQEARLRCSPMKGHSHVYWYRQLPEEGLKFMVYLQKENIIDESGMPKERFSAEFPKEGPSILRIQQVVRGDSAAYFCASSLGAGGQETQYFGPGTRLLVL.

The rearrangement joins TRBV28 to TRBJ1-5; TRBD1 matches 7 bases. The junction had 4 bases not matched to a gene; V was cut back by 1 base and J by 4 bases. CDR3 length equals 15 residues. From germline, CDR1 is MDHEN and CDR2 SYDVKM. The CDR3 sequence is CASSLFGTANQPQHF. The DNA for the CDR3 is TGTGCCAGCAGTTTATTCGGGACAGCTAATCAGCCCCAGCATTTT.

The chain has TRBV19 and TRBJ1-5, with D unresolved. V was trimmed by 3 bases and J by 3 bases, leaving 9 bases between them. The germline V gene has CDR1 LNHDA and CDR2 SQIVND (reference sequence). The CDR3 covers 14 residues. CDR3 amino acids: CASSIAGYNQPQHF. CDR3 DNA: TGTGCCAGTAGTATTGCGGGATACAATCAGCCCCAGCATTTT.

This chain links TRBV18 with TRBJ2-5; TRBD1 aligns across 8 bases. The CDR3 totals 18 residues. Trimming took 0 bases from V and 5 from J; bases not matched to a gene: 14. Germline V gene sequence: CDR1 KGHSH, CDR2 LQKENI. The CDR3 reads CASSPPSPGQGGKETQYF. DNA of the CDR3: TGTGCCAGCTCACCACCGAGTCCAGGACAGGGTGGAAAGGAGACCCAGTACTTC.

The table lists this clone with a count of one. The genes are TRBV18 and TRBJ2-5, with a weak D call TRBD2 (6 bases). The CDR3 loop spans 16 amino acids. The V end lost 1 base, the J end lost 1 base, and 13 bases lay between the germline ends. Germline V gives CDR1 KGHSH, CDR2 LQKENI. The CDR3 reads CASSPRAAGSQETQYF. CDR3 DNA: TGTGCCAGCTCACCACGGGCCGCCGGGAGCCAAGAGACCCAGTACTTC.

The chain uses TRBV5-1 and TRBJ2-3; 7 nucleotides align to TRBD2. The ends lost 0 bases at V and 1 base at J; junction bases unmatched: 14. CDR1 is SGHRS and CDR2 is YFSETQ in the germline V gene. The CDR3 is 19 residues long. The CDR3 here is CASSLAVIAASGRTDTQYF. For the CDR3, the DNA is TGCGCCAGCAGCTTGGCGGTTATCGCCGCTAGCGGTCGCACAGATACGCAGTATTTT. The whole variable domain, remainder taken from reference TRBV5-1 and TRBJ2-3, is KAGVTQTPRYLIKTRGQQVTLSCSPISGHRSVSWYQQTPGQGLQFLFEYFSETQRNKGNFPGRFSGRQFSNSRSEMNVSTLELGDSALYLCASSLAVIAASGRTDTQYFGPGTRLTVL.

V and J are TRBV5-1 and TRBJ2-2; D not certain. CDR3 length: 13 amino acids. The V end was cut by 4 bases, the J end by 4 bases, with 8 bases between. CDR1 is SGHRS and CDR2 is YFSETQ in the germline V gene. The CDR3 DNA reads TGCGCCAGCAGCCCTGGCCGCACCGGGGAGCTGTTTTTT. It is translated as CASSPGRTGELFF.

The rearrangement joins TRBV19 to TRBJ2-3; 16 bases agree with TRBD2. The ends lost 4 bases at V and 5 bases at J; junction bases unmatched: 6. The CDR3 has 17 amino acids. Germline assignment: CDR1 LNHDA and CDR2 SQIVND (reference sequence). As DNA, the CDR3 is TGTGCCAGTAGTAAGGGACTAGCGGGAGGGCCTTTAGATACGCAGTATTTT. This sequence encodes CASSKGLAGGPLDTQYF.

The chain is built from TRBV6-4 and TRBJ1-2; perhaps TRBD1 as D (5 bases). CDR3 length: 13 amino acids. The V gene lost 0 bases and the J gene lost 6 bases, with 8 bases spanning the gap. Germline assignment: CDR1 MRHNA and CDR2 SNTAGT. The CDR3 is CASSDSAGDGYTF. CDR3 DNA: TGTGCCAGCAGTGACTCCGCGGGGGATGGCTACACCTTC.